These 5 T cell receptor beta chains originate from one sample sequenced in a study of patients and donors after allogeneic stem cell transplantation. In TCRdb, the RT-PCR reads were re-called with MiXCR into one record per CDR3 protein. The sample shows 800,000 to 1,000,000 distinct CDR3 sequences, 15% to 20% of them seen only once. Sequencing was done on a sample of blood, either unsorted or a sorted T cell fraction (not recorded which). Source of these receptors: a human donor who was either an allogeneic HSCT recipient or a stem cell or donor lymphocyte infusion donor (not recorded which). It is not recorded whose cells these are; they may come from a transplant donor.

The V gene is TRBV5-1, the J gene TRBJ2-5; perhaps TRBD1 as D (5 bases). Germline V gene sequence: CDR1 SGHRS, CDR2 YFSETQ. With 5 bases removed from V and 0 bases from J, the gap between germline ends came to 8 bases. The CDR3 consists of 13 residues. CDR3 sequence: CASRQGDQETQYF. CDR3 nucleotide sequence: TGCGCCAGCAGGCAGGGCGACCAAGAGACCCAGTACTTC. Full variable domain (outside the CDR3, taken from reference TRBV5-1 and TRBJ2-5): KAGVTQTPRYLIKTRGQQVTLSCSPISGHRSVSWYQQTPGQGLQFLFEYFSETQRNKGNFPGRFSGRQFSNSRSEMNVSTLELGDSALYLCASRQGDQETQYFGPGTRLLVL.

Here the CDR3 reads CASREQGTSTGELFF. CDR3 nucleotides: TGTGCCAGCAGAGAACAGGGGACATCCACCGGGGAGCTGTTTTTT. This chain links TRBV12-3 or TRBV12-4 with TRBJ2-2; 7 nucleotides line up with TRBD1. After removal of 6 bases from V and 4 bases from J, the junction contained 8 bases not matched to a gene. The CDR3 totals 15 residues.

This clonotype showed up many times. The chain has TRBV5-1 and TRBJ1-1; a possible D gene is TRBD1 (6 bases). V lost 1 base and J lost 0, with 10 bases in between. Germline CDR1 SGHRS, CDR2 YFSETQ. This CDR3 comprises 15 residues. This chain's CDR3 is CASSLKQGLNTEAFF. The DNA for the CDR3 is TGCGCCAGCAGCTTGAAACAGGGATTGAACACTGAAGCTTTCTTT.

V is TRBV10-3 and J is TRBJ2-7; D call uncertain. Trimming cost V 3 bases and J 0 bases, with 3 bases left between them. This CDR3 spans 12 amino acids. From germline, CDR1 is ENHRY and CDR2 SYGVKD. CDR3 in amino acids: CAISDGSYEQYF. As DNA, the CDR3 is TGTGCCATCAGTGACGGCTCCTACGAGCAGTACTTC.

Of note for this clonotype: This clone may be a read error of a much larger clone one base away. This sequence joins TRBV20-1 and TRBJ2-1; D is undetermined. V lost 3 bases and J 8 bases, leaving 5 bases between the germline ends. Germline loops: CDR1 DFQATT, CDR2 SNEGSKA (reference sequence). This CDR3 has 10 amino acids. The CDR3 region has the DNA TGCAGTGCTAGGAACGATGAGCAGTTCTTC. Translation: CSARNDEQFF.